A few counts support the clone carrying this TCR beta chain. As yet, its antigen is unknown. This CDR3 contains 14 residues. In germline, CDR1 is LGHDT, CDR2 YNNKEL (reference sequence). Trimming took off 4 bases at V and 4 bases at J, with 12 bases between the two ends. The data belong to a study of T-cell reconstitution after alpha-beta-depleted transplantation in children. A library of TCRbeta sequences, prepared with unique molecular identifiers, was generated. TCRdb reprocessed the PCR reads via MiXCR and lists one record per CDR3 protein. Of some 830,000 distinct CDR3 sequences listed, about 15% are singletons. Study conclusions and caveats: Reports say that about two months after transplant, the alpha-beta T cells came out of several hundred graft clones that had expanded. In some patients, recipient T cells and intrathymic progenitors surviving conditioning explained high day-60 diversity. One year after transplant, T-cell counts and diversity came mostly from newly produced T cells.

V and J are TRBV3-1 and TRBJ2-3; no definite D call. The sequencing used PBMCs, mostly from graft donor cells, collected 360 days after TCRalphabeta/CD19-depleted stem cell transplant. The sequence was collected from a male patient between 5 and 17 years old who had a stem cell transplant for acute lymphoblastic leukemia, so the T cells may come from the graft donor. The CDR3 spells CASSLSSGPDTQYF. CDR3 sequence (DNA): TGTGCCAGCAGCCTGTCCTCCGGTCCAGATACGCAGTATTTT.